These 32 T cell receptor beta chains share one sample of origin, sequenced in a study of blood T cell repertoires in COVID-19. The data were produced by immunoSEQ multiplex PCR, yet TCRdb's version contains in-frame clones alone and is incomplete. Counted here are 200,000 or so clones, 82% occurring once; the ten biggest clones make up roughly 6.9%. What was sequenced was peripheral blood. The receptors originated from a human donor with acute or convalescent COVID-19. The donor label of this sample is uncertain.

The V gene is TRBV4-3, the J gene TRBJ2-7; D possibly corresponds to TRBD1 (5 bases). Germline assignment: CDR1 LGHNA and CDR2 YSLEER. The CDR3 loop spans 14 amino acids. Trimming shortened V by 0 bases and J by 2 bases, and 8 bases separated the two germline ends. Here the CDR3 reads CASSQDWGPYEQYF. The CDR3 DNA reads as TGCGCCAGCAGCCAAGACTGGGGCCCCTACGAGCAGTACTTC.

The chain carries TRBV2 and TRBJ2-7; TRBD1 aligns across 8 bases. The CDR3 contains 15 residues. With V trimmed by 7 bases and J by 0 bases, 8 bases remained unmatched. Germline CDR1 is SNHLY and CDR2 is FYNNEI. CDR3 coding DNA: TGTGCCAGCAAGATGACAGGGGAGAGCTCCTACGAGCAGTACTTC. As protein: CASKMTGESSYEQYF. Full variable domain (rest looked up from reference TRBV2 and TRBJ2-7): EPEVTQTPSHQVTQMGQEVILRCVPISNHLYFYWYRQILGQKVEFLVSFYNNEISEKSEIFDDQFSVERPDGSNFTLKIRSTKLEDSAMYFCASKMTGESSYEQYFGPGTRLTVT.

The V and J genes are TRBV7-3 and TRBJ2-1; perhaps TRBD2 as D (6 bases). The CDR3 spans 17 residues. The V gene lost 4 bases and the J gene lost 9 bases, with 25 bases spanning the gap. Germline CDR1 SGHTA, CDR2 FQGTGA. The CDR3 DNA is TGTGCCAGCAGCTCCGGGGGTGGCGGCTCGAGGGGCGGTGAGCAGTTCTTC. It translates to CASSSGGGGSRGGEQFF.

The chain recombines TRBV7-6 with TRBJ2-6; D is perhaps TRBD1 (5 bases). The V end was cut by 3 bases, the J end by 2 bases, with 11 bases between. The CDR3 consists of 16 residues. The V gene's germline CDR1 is SGHVS and CDR2 FNYEAQ. This CDR3 reads CASSLGPATGANVLTF. The CDR3 coding sequence is TGTGCCAGCAGCTTGGGGCCAGCTACTGGGGCCAACGTCCTGACTTTC.

A single count supports this clone. V and J are TRBV9 and TRBJ1-6; 8 nucleotides agree with TRBD1. The trim removed 0 bases at V and 10 bases at J, leaving 9 bases unmatched. Germline V gene lookup returns CDR1 SGDLS and CDR2 YYNGEE. This CDR3 has 16 residues. The CDR3 protein is CASSVVDRGSGSPLHF. CDR3 DNA sequence: TGTGCCAGCAGCGTAGTTGACAGGGGTTCTGGGTCACCCCTCCACTTT.

This clone was observed many times. J is TRBJ2-7 and V is TRBV5-1; D might be TRBD2 (6 bases). The CDR3 extends over 15 amino acids. Trimming left V 3 bases short and J 7 bases short, with 20 bases between. Germline V CDR1 and CDR2: SGHRS, YFSETQ. CDR3 coding DNA: TGCGCCAGCAGCTCAGACGGGACTCTACGTATGGAGCAGTACTTC. Translated: CASSSDGTLRMEQYF.

There are a few counts of this clone. This chain uses TRBV29-1 with TRBJ1-5; 9 bases map to TRBD1. V shed 5 bases and J 5 bases; nucleotides not matched to a gene: 4. There are 13 residues in the CDR3. Germline values: CDR1 SQVTM, CDR2 ANQGSEA. The CDR3 region has the DNA TGCAGCGTTCAGGACAGGGGCGATCAGCCCCAGCATTTT. It encodes CSVQDRGDQPQHF. The full variable domain, its missing parts supplied by reference TRBV29-1 and TRBJ1-5, is SAVISQKPSRDICQRGTSLTIQCQVDSQVTMMFWYRQQPGQSLTLIATANQGSEATYESGFVIDKFPISRPNLTFSTLTVSNMSPEDSSIYLCSVQDRGDQPQHFGDGTRLSIL.

V and J are TRBV5-4 and TRBJ2-1; 8 bases map to TRBD2. Unmatched junction bases numbered 6, after V lost 0 bases and J lost 7 bases. The CDR3 covers 15 residues. Per the germline V gene, CDR1 is SGHNT and CDR2 is YYREEE (reference sequence). The CDR3 loop reads CASSLAGTRSNEQFF. CDR3 nucleotides: TGTGCCAGCAGCTTGGCCGGGACTAGGTCTAATGAGCAGTTCTTC.

The V gene is TRBV6-5, the J gene TRBJ1-6, with 7 bases aligning to TRBD1. The V gene's germline CDR1 is MNHEY and CDR2 SVGAGI. This CDR3 region has 14 residues. J lost 7 bases, V lost 7 bases, and 7 bases had no gene match. CDR3 in amino acids: CASTVTGDNSPLHF. The CDR3, as DNA: TGTGCCAGCACCGTTACAGGGGACAATTCACCCCTCCACTTT.

This rearrangement joins TRBV7-9 to TRBJ1-4, with 7 nucleotides matching TRBD1. The CDR3 loop spans 14 amino acids. The germline gives CDR1 SEHNR, CDR2 FQNEAQ (reference sequence). J gave up 10 bases and V 5 bases, and 10 bases lay outside the gene matches. CDR3 sequence: CASSQGQYGGKLFF. Here the CDR3 DNA reads TGTGCCAGCAGCCAGGGACAGTACGGAGGAAAACTGTTTTTT.

This chain links TRBV28 with TRBJ1-5; TRBD1 matches 9 bases. This CDR3 is 15 amino acids long. V trimming: 5 bases; J trimming: 3 bases; junction bases outside the gene matches: 5. Per the germline V gene, CDR1 is MDHEN and CDR2 is SYDVKM. The CDR3 DNA reads TGTGCCAGCAGTGGAGACAGGGGGGTCAATCAGCCCCAGCATTTT. As protein: CASSGDRGVNQPQHF.

The chain carries TRBV3-1 (or the pseudogene TRBV3-2) and TRBJ2-1, with no clear D. The CDR3 is made up of 12 amino acids. V shed 1 base and J shed 7 bases, with 5 bases lying between them. The germline V gene has CDR1 LGHDT and CDR2 YNNKEL (reference sequence). The CDR3 nucleotides are TGTGCCAGCAGCCAAGGGCCTAATGAGCAGTTCTTC. It specifies CASSQGPNEQFF.

CDR3 DNA: TGTGCCAGCAGCCAATCCCTGGGGCTGGCCAAAAACATTCAGTACTTC. Protein sequence: CASSQSLGLAKNIQYF. The chain uses TRBV7-2 and TRBJ2-4; the D gene is possibly TRBD1 (5 bases). V was shortened by 5 bases and J by 1 base, with 15 bases between the two germline ends. Germline CDR1 SGHTA, CDR2 FQGNSA. This CDR3 region has 16 residues. Variable domain in full (rest from reference TRBV7-2 and TRBJ2-4): GAGVSQSPSNKVTEKGKDVELRCDPISGHTALYWYRQSLGQGLEFLIYFQGNSAPDKSGLPSDRFSAERTGGSVSTLTIQRTQQEDSAVYLCASSQSLGLAKNIQYFGAGTRLSVL.

This chain links TRBV28 with TRBJ1-6, with 7 bases aligning to TRBD1. This CDR3 is 14 amino acids long. V lost 4 bases to trimming and J lost 6 bases; unmatched junction nucleotides: 3. Germline-derived CDR1 and CDR2 are MDHEN and SYDVKM. The CDR3 DNA reads TGTGCCAGCAGTTCCGGACAGGTTAATTCACCCCTCCACTTT. Its translation is CASSSGQVNSPLHF. The entire variable domain, with the rest obtained from reference TRBV28 and TRBJ1-6, is as follows: DVKVTQSSRYLVKRTGEKVFLECVQDMDHENMFWYRQDPGLGLRLIYFSYDVKMKEKGDIPEGYSVSREKKERFSLILESASTNQTSMYLCASSSGQVNSPLHFGNGTRLTVT.

The chain uses TRBV10-3 and TRBJ2-1; 12 bases map to TRBD2. Germline V gene data show CDR1 as ENHRY and CDR2 as SYGVKD. The CDR3 totals 16 residues. J was trimmed by 8 bases and V by 6 bases; bases with no gene match: 11. In DNA, the CDR3 is TGTGCCATCAGGCCCGGACTAGCGGGAAATGTTGATGAGCAGTTCTTC. Protein sequence: CAIRPGLAGNVDEQFF.

This chain joins TRBV28 and TRBJ2-7; 7 bases agree with TRBD1. Germline loops: CDR1 MDHEN, CDR2 SYDVKM. V trimming: 6 bases; J trimming: 3 bases; junction bases outside the gene matches: 8. The CDR3 is 14 amino acids. CDR3 sequence reads: CASRRGQTNYEQYF. CDR3 sequence (DNA): TGTGCCAGCAGGAGGGGACAGACAAACTACGAGCAGTACTTC.

This clone was detected once. The rearrangement joins TRBV19 to TRBJ1-2; D perhaps matches TRBD1 (5 bases). Germline CDR1 is LNHDA and CDR2 is SQIVND (reference sequence). This CDR3 is built from 15 residues. V gave up 4 bases and J gave up 0 bases, with 12 bases separating them. Here the CDR3 DNA reads TGTGCCAGTAGTACGGCAACGGACACTAACTATGGCTACACCTTC. It translates to CASSTATDTNYGYTF.

V is TRBV3-1 (or the pseudogene TRBV3-2) and J is TRBJ2-6, with 13 nucleotides matching TRBD2. Looked up from germline, CDR1 is LGHDT and CDR2 is YNNKEL (reference sequence). This CDR3 is 19 amino acids long. J was trimmed by 0 bases and V by 4 bases; bases with no gene match: 6. CDR3 loop: CASSPRGLAGSSGANVLTF. The CDR3 DNA reads TGTGCCAGCAGCCCCCGGGGACTAGCGGGAAGCTCTGGGGCCAACGTCCTGACTTTC.

CDR3 sequence: CATSRGGRQETQYF. The CDR3 DNA reads TGTGCCACCAGCAGAGGGGGCAGGCAAGAGACCCAGTACTTC. The rearrangement uses TRBV15 and TRBJ2-5, with D possibly being TRBD1 (5 bases). In germline, CDR1 is LNHNV, CDR2 YYDKDF (reference sequence). CDR3 length equals 14 residues. V was cut by 1 base and J by 2 bases, with 8 bases left in between.

Only one count was recorded for this clone. The chain combines TRBV14 with TRBJ1-2; D call uncertain. V lost 0 bases and J lost 8, with 16 bases in between. Germline-derived CDR1 and CDR2 are SGHDN and FVKESK. The CDR3 is 15 residues long. The CDR3 DNA reads TGTGCCAGCAGCCAAGATGTGGTAATCGGTTGGGGCTACACCTTC. It translates to CASSQDVVIGWGYTF.

The CDR3 DNA follows: TGTGCCATCAGTGAGTCCCGACTAGCGGGAGTCCCCAATGAGCAGTTCTTC. This translates into CAISESRLAGVPNEQFF. J is TRBJ2-1 and V is TRBV10-3; 12 bases line up with TRBD2. The CDR3 covers 17 residues. Germline V lookup: CDR1 ENHRY, CDR2 SYGVKD. V shed 0 bases and J 6 bases; nucleotides not matched to a gene: 6.

The gene calls are TRBV10-3 and TRBJ1-1, with D unresolved. Germline values: CDR1 ENHRY, CDR2 SYGVKD. V gave up 8 bases and J gave up 7 bases, with 14 bases separating them. The CDR3 consists of 12 residues. CDR3 amino acids: CAIGGKRDEAFF. The CDR3, as DNA: TGTGCCATCGGCGGGAAGAGAGATGAAGCTTTCTTT.

The V gene is TRBV5-8, the J gene TRBJ1-4; weak D call: TRBD1 (5 bases). V shed 0 bases and J shed 0 bases, with 9 bases lying between them. This CDR3 has 16 amino acids. Germline V gene data show CDR1 as SGHTS and CDR2 as YDEGEE. The CDR3 DNA is TGTGCCAGCAGCTTGGGGGGCACGGCAACTAATGAAAAACTGTTTTTT. Encoded protein: CASSLGGTATNEKLFF.

J is TRBJ1-4 and V is TRBV18; possibly TRBD1 for D (5 bases). V lost 3 bases and J 7 bases, leaving 12 bases between the germline ends. In germline, CDR1 is KGHSH, CDR2 LQKENI. CDR3 length: 14 residues. CDR3 sequence: CASSPVRGGEKLFF. The DNA of the CDR3 is TGTGCCAGCTCACCGGTTAGGGGAGGTGAAAAACTGTTTTTT.

The chain has TRBV9 and TRBJ2-7, with 8 nucleotides matching TRBD2. This CDR3 is 14 amino acids long. Unmatched junction bases numbered 5, after V lost 4 bases and J lost 2 bases. Germline-derived CDR1 and CDR2 are SGDLS and YYNGEE. CDR3 protein: CASSPGLGTYEQYF. In DNA, the CDR3 is TGTGCCAGCAGCCCGGGACTAGGGACCTACGAGCAGTACTTC.

This clone was detected only once. This rearrangement joins TRBV18 to TRBJ1-5; TRBD1 agrees at 10 bases. The CDR3 is 17 amino acids. V lost 2 bases to trimming and J lost 4 bases; unmatched junction nucleotides: 8. Germline loops: CDR1 KGHSH, CDR2 LQKENI. The CDR3 bases are TGTGCCAGCTCACCAATTGTCGGGGACAGGGGTAATCAGCCCCAGCATTTT. It is translated as CASSPIVGDRGNQPQHF.

The chain couples TRBV28 to TRBJ2-7, with 12 positions matching TRBD2. V gave up 3 bases and J gave up 0 bases; unmatched junction bases: 9. Looked up from germline, CDR1 is MDHEN and CDR2 is SYDVKM. The CDR3 has 18 amino acids. In DNA, the CDR3 is TGTGCCAGCAGTTTCGGGCTAGCGGGAGGGCCGAGCTCCTACGAGCAGTACTTC. Protein product: CASSFGLAGGPSSYEQYF.

The chain uses TRBV27 and TRBJ1-5; possibly TRBD1 for D (5 bases). This CDR3 has 17 amino acids. Germline loops: CDR1 MNHEY, CDR2 SMNVEV (reference sequence). Trimming removed 6 bases from V and 4 bases from J, with 22 bases in between. The CDR3 region has the DNA TGTGCCAGCAGCCCCTCCGGGACTGGAGGACCAAATCAGCCCCAGCATTTT. Translation: CASSPSGTGGPNQPQHF.

The rearrangement links TRBV6-5 to TRBJ2-2; TRBD1 is a possible D gene (6 bases). V lost 7 bases and J 6 bases, leaving 18 bases between the germline ends. Per germline, CDR1 MNHEY and CDR2 SVGAGI. CDR3 length: 15 residues. The CDR3 loop is CASIYQGRKPGELFF. The CDR3 region has the DNA TGTGCCAGCATCTACCAGGGGAGAAAGCCCGGGGAGCTGTTTTTT.

J is TRBJ1-2 and V is TRBV7-8; D call uncertain. Germline assignment: CDR1 SGHVS and CDR2 FQNEAQ. CDR3 size: 14 residues. Trimming took off 3 bases at V and 8 bases at J, with 16 bases between the two ends. In DNA, the CDR3 is TGTGCCAGCAGCTTCACAGAATCCGAGTCCGGCTACACCTTC. Amino acids: CASSFTESESGYTF.

This chain joins TRBV6-5 and TRBJ1-5; TRBD1 agrees at 8 bases. Germline CDR1 and CDR2: MNHEY and SVGAGI. The junction had 3 bases not matched to a gene; V was cut back by 10 bases and J by 1 base. This CDR3 is built from 13 residues. The CDR3 DNA follows: TGTGCCACTTGGACAGGGAGCAATCAGCCCCAGCATTTT. Amino acids: CATWTGSNQPQHF.

V gene TRBV28 combines with J gene TRBJ2-2, with D possibly TRBD2 on 7 matching bases. V dropped 8 bases and J dropped 5 bases, with 15 bases sitting between them. The CDR3 totals 14 residues. Looked up from germline, CDR1 is MDHEN and CDR2 is SYDVKM. In DNA, the CDR3 is TGTGCCAGCTGGGGCGGGGGCAGAACCGGGGAGCTGTTTTTT. Translation: CASWGGGRTGELFF.